The clone carrying this T cell receptor beta chain was observed a few times. The antigen is unknown. The CDR3 is made up of 11 amino acids. CDR1 is SQVTM and CDR2 is ANQGSEA in the germline V gene. Trimming removed 7 bases from V and 9 bases from J, with 13 bases in between. The data are from a study of shared clonotypes between healthy human individuals. TCRdb's copy holds only in-frame clones and misses some; the assay was immunoSEQ multiplex PCR. This sample has over a million clones, with approximately 76% found just once. Whole-study findings and limits: Naive CD4 clonotype sharing across a handful of donors was around 5%. Clonotype sharing among donors likely depends on sequencing depth.

The receptor comes from a man aged 18 to 29 in good health. This sequence joins TRBV29-1 and TRBJ2-1; the D call may be TRBD1 or TRBD2 (5 bases each). Sequenced material: memory CD4+ T cells sorted from blood. Sample subset: CD45RA-negative fraction. CDR3 sequence: CSDERGREQFF. The CDR3 region has the DNA TGCAGCGACGAACGGGGCCGTGAGCAGTTCTTC.